Presented here are 29 T cell receptor beta chains from one specimen sequenced in a study of graft-versus-host responses after intestinal transplantation. Their recognized antigens are unknown. Only in-frame clones appear in the TCRdb table, and some are missing; sequencing was by immunoSEQ multiplex PCR. The repertoire has over 75,000 clones, 85% to 95% of them found once; the top ten carry roughly 0.07%. The source material was unstimulated CD8+ T cells sorted from spleen or lymph node cells, sampled before transplant. These receptors originate from a human donor who was the organ donor for an intestinal transplant.

The V gene is TRBV6-1, the J gene TRBJ1-5, with D possibly TRBD1 on 6 matching bases. The V gene's germline CDR1 is MNHNS and CDR2 SASEGT. The V gene lost 3 bases and the J gene lost 4 bases, with 7 bases spanning the gap. This CDR3 region has 13 residues. DNA of the CDR3: TGTGCCAGCAGTGACAGGGGTAATCAGCCCCAGCATTTT. Encoded protein: CASSDRGNQPQHF.

This clone was picked up one time. V usage is TRBV16 and J usage is TRBJ1-2; no clear D. Germline V gene lookup returns CDR1 KGHSY and CDR2 FQNENV. The CDR3 length is 16 residues. V lost 0 bases and J 0 bases, leaving 11 bases between the germline ends. The chain's CDR3 is CASSQSVSGANYGYTF. The CDR3, as DNA: TGTGCCAGCAGCCAATCCGTATCCGGGGCTAACTATGGCTACACCTTC.

The J gene is TRBJ1-2, the V gene TRBV7-6, with D maybe TRBD1 (6 bases). The CDR3 has 15 residues. Trimming left V 1 base short and J 2 bases short, with 11 bases between. Germline-derived CDR1 and CDR2 are SGHVS and FNYEAQ. CDR3 sequence (DNA): TGTGCCAGCAGCTTAGTCTCCACAGGGAACTATGGCTACACCTTC. Its translation: CASSLVSTGNYGYTF.

The genes are TRBV5-4 and TRBJ1-1; D might be TRBD1 (6 bases). CDR3 size: 14 residues. CDR1 is SGHNT, CDR2 YYREEE, per germline (reference sequence). With 3 bases removed from V and 4 bases from J, the gap between germline ends came to 13 bases. CDR3 in DNA: TGTGCCAGCAGCTCCGAGCAGGGGTTCACTGAAGCTTTCTTT. It yields the protein CASSSEQGFTEAFF.

This rearrangement joins TRBV5-1 to TRBJ1-4; tentative D call: TRBD1 (5 bases). Trimming cost V 4 bases and J 10 bases, with 20 bases left between them. Germline V lookup: CDR1 SGHRS, CDR2 YFSETQ. The length of the CDR3 is 15 residues. CDR3 amino acids: CASSPRVAGWRKLFF. The DNA of the CDR3 is TGCGCCAGCAGCCCCCGGGTGGCAGGGTGGAGAAAACTGTTTTTT.

V is TRBV7-2 and J is TRBJ2-1; 9 nucleotides align to TRBD2. CDR1 SGHTA and CDR2 FQGNSA come from the germline V gene. The CDR3 length is 15 residues. With V trimmed by 2 bases and J by 6 bases, 5 bases remained unmatched. The CDR3 protein is CASSLKTSGFNEQFF. In DNA, the CDR3 is TGTGCCAGCAGCTTAAAGACTAGCGGCTTCAATGAGCAGTTCTTC.

Only one count was recorded for this clone. The chain joins TRBV4-2 to TRBJ2-3, with 7 bases aligning to TRBD2. Germline trimming cut 5 bases from V and 0 bases from J; bases unmatched to any gene: 11. Germline V gene sequence: CDR1 LGHNA, CDR2 YNFKEQ. CDR3 length equals 17 residues. CDR3 loop: CASSGLAGDPSTDTQYF. The DNA for the CDR3 is TGTGCCAGCAGCGGACTCGCGGGGGATCCTAGCACAGATACGCAGTATTTT.

The rearrangement joins TRBV5-6 to TRBJ2-1, with 12 nucleotides matching TRBD1. This CDR3 has 14 amino acids. Germline CDR1 is SGHDT and CDR2 is YYEEEE. V lost 4 bases, J lost 9 bases, and 5 bases stayed unmatched. In DNA form, the CDR3 reads TGTGCCAGCAGCGCCGGGACAGGGGGCGTTGAGCAGTTCTTC. Its translation: CASSAGTGGVEQFF.

The V and J genes are TRBV28 and TRBJ1-1, with 10 bases aligning to TRBD1. The CDR3 is made up of 16 amino acids. CDR1 and CDR2 from the germline V gene are MDHEN and SYDVKM. V lost 6 bases, J lost 11 bases, and 18 bases stayed unmatched. Here the CDR3 DNA reads TGTGCCAGCAGCCAAAGCAACCCGGGACAGGGGAACAAGGCTTTCTTT. It is translated as CASSQSNPGQGNKAFF.

The chain couples TRBV6-1 to TRBJ2-6, with D maybe TRBD1 (5 bases). CDR3 size: 15 residues. Between the trimmed V and J ends, which lost 6 bases and 2 bases, there was a span of 11 bases. Germline V CDR1 and CDR2: MNHNS, SASEGT. For the CDR3, the DNA is TGTGCCAGCAGAGGGGCCCGGACTGGGGCCAACGTCCTGACTTTC. Translation: CASRGARTGANVLTF.

This chain uses TRBV2 with TRBJ1-1; D not resolved. Trimming took 6 bases from V and 8 from J, leaving 13 bases between them. From germline, CDR1 is SNHLY and CDR2 FYNNEI. This CDR3 contains 12 residues. DNA of the CDR3: TGTGCCAGCAGCCCCTCGGTTACGGAAGCTTTCTTT. It translates to CASSPSVTEAFF.

The gene calls are TRBV6-1 and TRBJ2-6, with D perhaps matching TRBD2 (6 bases). The CDR3 runs to 14 residues. Trimming stripped 6 bases from V and 2 bases from J, with 8 bases between. Germline CDR1 and CDR2: MNHNS and SASEGT. This chain's CDR3 is CASRSGAGANVLTF. In nucleotides, the CDR3 is TGTGCCAGCAGATCGGGAGCTGGGGCCAACGTCCTGACTTTC.

V usage is TRBV4-1 and J usage is TRBJ2-7; 7 bases are a match to TRBD1. The germline V gene encodes CDR1 MGHRA and CDR2 YSYEKL. The length of the CDR3 is 14 residues. The ends lost 0 bases at V and 5 bases at J; junction bases unmatched: 4. CDR3 sequence (DNA): TGCGCCAGCAGCCAAGATCGGGACAGTGACGAGCAGTACTTC. Protein sequence: CASSQDRDSDEQYF.

This clone was detected once. The J gene is TRBJ1-3, the V gene TRBV5-5, with 11 bases aligning to TRBD1. This CDR3 spans 18 amino acids. Germline trimming cut 0 bases from V and 4 bases from J; bases unmatched to any gene: 9. Looked up from germline, CDR1 is SGHKS and CDR2 is YYEKEE (reference sequence). CDR3 DNA sequence: TGTGCCAGCAGCTTGGGGCCGGGACAGGGGGAGTACGGAAACACCATATATTTT. Its protein product is CASSLGPGQGEYGNTIYF.

This rearrangement joins TRBV10-3 to TRBJ1-2; D uncertain. The ends were cut back, 4 bases at V and 5 bases at J, with 11 bases in the middle. CDR1 is ENHRY and CDR2 is SYGVKD in the germline V gene. The CDR3 runs 13 residues. CDR3 in amino acids: CAISVRASYGYTF. Written as DNA, the CDR3 is TGTGCCATCAGTGTCCGCGCTTCTTATGGCTACACCTTC.

The rearrangement links TRBV7-8 to TRBJ2-7; unclear D gene. The germline V gene encodes CDR1 SGHVS and CDR2 FQNEAQ. This CDR3 is 15 amino acids long. V was pared by 0 bases and J by 1 base, with 10 bases between. The CDR3 DNA follows: TGTGCCAGCAGCTTAGCCGTAGAGCCATCCTACGAGCAGTACTTC. As protein: CASSLAVEPSYEQYF.

This chain uses TRBV27 with TRBJ2-7; 8 bases fit TRBD2. Germline assignment: CDR1 MNHEY and CDR2 SMNVEV (reference sequence). The junction had 11 bases not matched to a gene; V was cut back by 4 bases and J by 0 bases. The CDR3 extends over 17 amino acids. Here the CDR3 DNA reads TGTGCCAGCAGTTCGACTAGCGCTCCCGCCAGCTCCTACGAGCAGTACTTC. It specifies CASSSTSAPASSYEQYF.

The chain couples TRBV4-2 to TRBJ2-3; 11 nucleotides match TRBD2. Looked up from germline, CDR1 is LGHNA and CDR2 is YNFKEQ. The J segment lost 6 bases and the V segment lost 1 base, leaving 3 bases of the junction unmatched. This CDR3 has 15 amino acids. As DNA, the CDR3 is TGTGCCAGCAGCCAAGGACTAGCGGGAATCGATACGCAGTATTTT. Its translation: CASSQGLAGIDTQYF.

The CDR3 sequence: CASSYTPGQGIFEQFF. The CDR3 region has the DNA TGCGCCAGCAGTTATACTCCGGGACAGGGGATTTTTGAGCAGTTCTTC. The V and J genes are TRBV5-1 and TRBJ2-1; 10 nucleotides match TRBD1. Germline V gives CDR1 SGHRS, CDR2 YFSETQ. Trimming cost V 5 bases and J 9 bases; bases outside gene matches: 14. CDR3 length: 16 residues.

This clone occurred a few times. The chain couples TRBV30 to TRBJ2-1; the match to TRBD1 covers 8 bases. From germline, CDR1 is GTSNPN and CDR2 SVGIG (reference sequence). After removal of 0 bases from V and 13 bases from J, the junction contained 5 bases not matched to a gene. The CDR3 is 12 amino acids. The CDR3: CAWSVGQGGQFF. CDR3 DNA sequence: TGTGCCTGGAGTGTAGGACAGGGAGGCCAGTTCTTC.

This chain uses TRBV7-8 with TRBJ2-3; 7 positions agree with TRBD2. The V and J ends lost 2 bases and 2 bases, in that order; junction bases with no gene match: 13. This CDR3 is built from 18 residues. Per germline, CDR1 SGHVS and CDR2 FQNEAQ. The CDR3 DNA sequence: TGTGCCAGCAGCTTAATTAGGGCGGGGGTAGCCCACACAGATACGCAGTATTTT. The encoded protein is CASSLIRAGVAHTDTQYF. Full variable domain (remainder filled in from reference TRBV7-8 and TRBJ2-3): GAGVSQSPRYKVAKRGQDVALRCDPISGHVSLFWYQQALGQGPEFLTYFQNEAQLDKSGLPSDRFFAERPEGSVSTLKIQRTQQEDSAVYLCASSLIRAGVAHTDTQYFGPGTRLTVL.

The chain combines TRBV7-6 with TRBJ2-1; TRBD2 aligns across 8 bases. The CDR3 has 16 residues. Germline V gene lookup returns CDR1 SGHVS and CDR2 FNYEAQ. The trim removed 3 bases at V and 6 bases at J, leaving 10 bases unmatched. This CDR3 reads CASSFTTGGPSNEQFF. The CDR3 bases are TGTGCCAGCAGCTTCACTACGGGGGGGCCTAGCAATGAGCAGTTCTTC.

The chain is built from TRBV5-1 and TRBJ1-1, with D tentatively TRBD1 (6 bases). This CDR3 spans 15 amino acids. The V gene's germline CDR1 is SGHRS and CDR2 YFSETQ. Trimming cost V 4 bases and J 3 bases, with 16 bases left between them. In DNA, the CDR3 is TGCGCCAGCAGCGGAGCGGGGGCCGGACACACTGAAGCTTTCTTT. Encoded protein: CASSGAGAGHTEAFF.

The CDR3 is CASSLNRGLNTEAFF. The DNA for the CDR3 is TGTGCCAGCTCCCTTAACAGGGGTTTGAACACTGAAGCTTTCTTT. The rearrangement joins TRBV18 to TRBJ1-1, with TRBD1 matching 7 bases. Germline V CDR1 and CDR2: KGHSH, LQKENI. V gave up 6 bases and J gave up 0 bases; unmatched junction bases: 7. This CDR3 has 15 amino acids.

This clone was found once. The chain employs TRBV6-1 and TRBJ2-2; TRBD1 matches 7 bases. After removal of 2 bases from V and 4 bases from J, the junction contained 4 bases not matched to a gene. This CDR3 region has 15 residues. Germline V gene data show CDR1 as MNHNS and CDR2 as SASEGT. CDR3 loop: CASSEQGVPTGELFF. The CDR3 bases are TGTGCCAGCAGTGAACAGGGGGTTCCCACCGGGGAGCTGTTTTTT.

The chain is built from TRBV5-4 and TRBJ1-2; 10 positions agree with TRBD1. Germline V lookup: CDR1 SGHNT, CDR2 YYREEE (reference sequence). Germline trimming cut 2 bases from V and 2 bases from J; bases unmatched to any gene: 3. The CDR3 runs to 15 residues. CDR3: CASSFRQGANYGYTF. The CDR3 nucleotides read TGTGCCAGCAGCTTCCGACAGGGGGCGAACTATGGCTACACCTTC.

J is TRBJ2-7 and V is TRBV6-5; maybe TRBD2 (5 bases). Trimming took 0 bases from V and 6 from J, leaving 9 bases between them. Germline V lookup: CDR1 MNHEY, CDR2 SVGAGI. The CDR3 has 13 residues. The CDR3 region has the DNA TGTGCCAGCAGTTACTCGAGTGCGGGCGAGCAGTACTTC. It codes for CASSYSSAGEQYF.

V gene TRBV5-1 combines with J gene TRBJ2-5, with 13 bases fitting TRBD2. The CDR3 sequence is 20 residues long. CDR1 SGHRS and CDR2 YFSETQ come from the germline V gene. V was clipped by 3 bases and J by 3 bases; unmatched bases: 17. DNA for the CDR3: TGCGCCAGCAGCTACAGAGGACTAGCGGGAGCCGAGACCGGAGAAGAGACCCAGTACTTC. Encoded protein: CASSYRGLAGAETGEETQYF.

The chain is built from TRBV27 and TRBJ2-3; 9 bases align to TRBD2. Trimming cost V 6 bases and J 0 bases; bases outside gene matches: 7. CDR3 length equals 16 residues. CDR1 and CDR2 (germline): MNHEY, SMNVEV (reference sequence). The CDR3 reads CASRTSGYDSTDTQYF. CDR3 DNA: TGTGCCAGCAGAACTAGCGGGTACGATAGCACAGATACGCAGTATTTT.